The TCR beta chain under discussion was sequenced for a study of T cells in tuberculosis. In the study overall: Within 7 days of starting treatment, or before, PBMC were stored.

Time point specified: new active TB diagnosis, blood taken before or within 7 days of starting treatment. Here immunoSEQ multiplex PCR was the method, and the copy in TCRdb shows in-frame clones only, minus some. The table includes 47,000 or so clones, roughly 95% detected once. Trimming took off 1 base at V and 1 base at J, with 20 bases between the two ends. The CDR3 is 19 residues long. CDR1 is SGHNT and CDR2 is YYREEE in the germline V gene (reference sequence). The sample consisted of PBMCs, taken at tuberculosis diagnosis. The chain has TRBV5-4 and TRBJ2-2; D is possibly TRBD1 (6 bases). This TCR derives from an adult with tuberculosis. Written as DNA, the CDR3 is TGTGCCAGCAGCTTGTCGGGTTGGGGGCTAGCTGGGAACACCGGGGAGCTGTTTTTT. Protein product: CASSLSGWGLAGNTGELFF.